The T cell receptor beta chain described here comes from a study of Graves' ophthalmopathy and Graves' hyperthyroidism. Amplified material comprised TCR beta CDR3 regions derived from RNA transcripts. An opening RT-PCR round employed HTBI primers and preceded a second-round multiplex PCR. TCRdb used MiXCR to reprocess the multiplex PCR reads, holding one entry per CDR3 protein. The repertoire consists of about 620,000 distinct CDR3 sequences, with 20% to 25% occurring once and the leading ten covering around 6.5%. Note on this clonotype: Its target is not known.

Study-wide findings and caveats: Separation of ophthalmopathy from stable hyperthyroidism was achieved by a 13-signature model, at roughly 90% sensitivity and around 81% specificity.

Germline assignment: CDR1 LNHNV and CDR2 YYDKDF (reference sequence). The CDR3 has 13 residues. V was cut by 0 bases and J by 4 bases, with 7 bases left in between. This chain connects TRBV15 to TRBJ2-7; no clear D gene. This receptor was obtained from a woman aged 18-29 years with stable Graves' hyperthyroidism. Some clones in this sample may be carry-over from other donors' samples. The sequenced sample was peripheral blood. CDR3 DNA sequence: TGTGCCACCAGCAGAGAAATGGAGTACGAGCAGTACTTC. Protein: CATSREMEYEQYF.